The rows below give T cell receptor beta chains drawn from one sample of a study of response to subunit inactivated influenza vaccine. TCRdb re-analysed the RT-PCR reads in MiXCR, keeping a single row per CDR3 protein. The table lists a few hundred thousand distinct CDR3 sequences, 21% of them singletons, with roughly a tenth in the top ten. Sequenced material: PBMCs from blood, taken 21 months after vaccination. These TCRs come from a man aged 50-75 years who received an inactivated influenza vaccine. Each CDR3 is given with its conserved first and last residue. D genes are given only for firm matches. Size is stated for part of the rows, as once, few or many counts, or as a class when the clone is expanded.

V: TRBV24-1
D: TRBD2
J: TRBJ2-5
size: NA
DNA: TGTGCCACCAGTGATGTCCGGGACTACGGGCCCCAGTACTTC
CDR3: CATSDVRDYGPQYF

V: TRBV9
D: NA
J: TRBJ2-2
size: few
DNA: TGTGCCAGCAGCGTAGGGCAGGCGAACACCGGGGAGCTGTTTTTT
CDR3: CASSVGQANTGELFF

V: TRBV5-4
D: NA
J: TRBJ1-2
size: NA
DNA: TGTGCCAGCAGCTACCAAGCAGGGGTATCGTCGTTCTATGGCTACACCTTC
CDR3: CASSYQAGVSSFYGYTF

V: TRBV7-3
D: TRBD2
J: TRBJ2-2
size: many
DNA: TGTGCCAGCAGCTCAGGACTAGCGGGAGCCGGGGAGCTGTTTTTT
CDR3: CASSSGLAGAGELFF

V: TRBV9
D: NA
J: TRBJ2-1
size: NA
DNA: TGTGCCAGTAATACCGGGAACTACAATGAGCAGTTCTTC
CDR3: CASNTGNYNEQFF

V: TRBV19
D: TRBD1
J: TRBJ2-5
size: NA
DNA: TGTGCCACCGCTCCGGACAGGACCCAAGAGACCCAGTACTTC
CDR3: CATAPDRTQETQYF

V: TRBV28
D: NA
J: TRBJ2-5
size: NA
DNA: TGTGCCAGCAGTGGTGGCCAGGCAGTGACCCAGTACTTC
CDR3: CASSGGQAVTQYF

V: TRBV20-1
D: NA
J: TRBJ2-7
size: NA
DNA: TGCAGTGCTAGAGTTGCAGAATACGAGCAGTACTTC
CDR3: CSARVAEYEQYF

V: TRBV11-3
D: TRBD2
J: TRBJ2-3
size: few
DNA: TGTGCCAGCAGCTTAAGCGGGAGTAGGGGAGATACGCAGTATTTT
CDR3: CASSLSGSRGDTQYF

V: TRBV29-1
D: NA
J: TRBJ1-1
size: few
DNA: TGCAGCGTTGATTCGATAGGGGGCACTGAAGCTTTCTTT
CDR3: CSVDSIGGTEAFF

V: TRBV4-1
D: NA
J: TRBJ1-6
size: many
DNA: TGCGCCAGCAGCCAGTACTGGGCAGGGAATTCACCCCTCCACTTT
CDR3: CASSQYWAGNSPLHF

V: TRBV27
D: NA
J: TRBJ1-2
size: NA
DNA: TGTGCCAGCAGGACCCCGGGGGCCTATGGCTACACCTTC
CDR3: CASRTPGAYGYTF

V: TRBV29-1
D: NA
J: TRBJ2-7
size: NA
DNA: TGCAGCGTTACAGGGAGCCGCGAGCAGTACTTC
CDR3: CSVTGSREQYF

V: TRBV5-1
D: TRBD2
J: TRBJ2-4
size: NA
DNA: TGCGCCAGCAGCCTGACTAGCGCTACCAAAAACATTCAGTACTTC
CDR3: CASSLTSATKNIQYF

V: TRBV18
D: NA
J: TRBJ1-2
size: NA
DNA: TGTGCCAGCTCACCAACGACAGGAGAGGGGTATGGCTACACCTTC
CDR3: CASSPTTGEGYGYTF

V: TRBV2
D: NA
J: TRBJ2-7
size: NA
DNA: TGTGCCAGCAGTGTTCGGGATACTTCCTACGAGCAGTACTTC
CDR3: CASSVRDTSYEQYF

V: TRBV6-2/TRBV6-3
D: TRBD1
J: TRBJ1-5
size: NA
DNA: TGTGCCAGCATACTCACCGGGACAGGGGGTTTTAATCAGCCCCAGCATTTT
CDR3: CASILTGTGGFNQPQHF

V: TRBV10-3
D: NA
J: TRBJ2-3
size: NA
DNA: TGTGCCATCAGTGATTTCCTAGATACGCAGTATTTT
CDR3: CAISDFLDTQYF

V: TRBV5-1
D: TRBD2
J: TRBJ2-1
size: many
DNA: TGCGCCAGCAGCACTACTAGCGGGGGGGCCGGTTACAATGAGCAGTTCTTC
CDR3: CASSTTSGGAGYNEQFF

V: TRBV25-1
D: NA
J: TRBJ1-1
size: few
DNA: TGTGCCAGCACCCTCGGGTTCACTGAAGCTTTCTTT
CDR3: CASTLGFTEAFF

V: TRBV21-1
D: NA
J: TRBJ1-6
size: NA
DNA: TGTGCCAGCAGCCAGTATTCACCCCTCCACTTT
CDR3: CASSQYSPLHF

V: TRBV5-5
D: NA
J: TRBJ1-1
size: NA
DNA: TGTGCCAGCAGCTACCACGACACTGAAGCTTTCTTT
CDR3: CASSYHDTEAFF

V: TRBV4-1
D: NA
J: TRBJ2-1
size: NA
DNA: TGCGCCAGCAGCCTGTCCGGGACTGCCCACTCCTACAATGAGCAGTTCTTC
CDR3: CASSLSGTAHSYNEQFF

V: TRBV28
D: NA
J: TRBJ1-4
size: NA
DNA: TGTGCCAGCAGCCCCGGCGGGGGGGGAACTAATGAAAAACTGTTTTTT
CDR3: CASSPGGGGTNEKLFF

V: TRBV4-3
D: NA
J: TRBJ2-1
size: NA
DNA: TGCGCCAGCAGCCAAGAGGGGTGGGGGAGTCCCAACAATGAGCAGTTCTTC
CDR3: CASSQEGWGSPNNEQFF

V: TRBV7-9
D: NA
J: TRBJ2-7
size: NA
DNA: TGTGCCAGCAGCCGGGCCGCGGGGAATTTTTACTTC
CDR3: CASSRAAGNFYF

V: TRBV4-3
D: TRBD1
J: TRBJ2-2
size: few
DNA: TGCGCCAGCAGCCAGACCGGGACAGGGGTTACCGGGGAGCTGTTTTTT
CDR3: CASSQTGTGVTGELFF

V: TRBV3-1
D: NA
J: TRBJ2-7
size: NA
DNA: TGTGCCAGCAGCCAAGATAGGGCCACTAGCTCCTACGAGCAGTACTTC
CDR3: CASSQDRATSSYEQYF

V: TRBV5-1
D: NA
J: TRBJ1-5
size: NA
DNA: TGCGCCAGCAGACACGGGACTTCCACTAATCAGCCCCAGCATTTT
CDR3: CASRHGTSTNQPQHF

V: TRBV20-1
D: TRBD1
J: TRBJ1-5
size: NA
DNA: TGCAGTGCTAGAATACAGGGGGCCTCGGGTCAGCCCCAGCATTTT
CDR3: CSARIQGASGQPQHF

V: TRBV12-3/TRBV12-4
D: TRBD1
J: TRBJ2-7
size: few
DNA: TGTGCCAGCAGTATAACAGGGGGCTACGAGCAGTACTTC
CDR3: CASSITGGYEQYF

V: TRBV5-1
D: NA
J: TRBJ2-7
size: NA
DNA: TGCGCCAGCAGCTTGAACAGTGCTCAGACCTACGAGCAGTACTTC
CDR3: CASSLNSAQTYEQYF

V: TRBV3-1
D: NA
J: TRBJ1-1
size: many
DNA: TGTGCCAGCAGCCAAGATATGGGACCTCACGCCCGCGCTGAAGCTTTCTTT
CDR3: CASSQDMGPHARAEAFF

V: TRBV7-2
D: NA
J: TRBJ2-7
size: NA
DNA: TGTGCCAGCAGCTCCCTAATGGGGGGCTACGAGCAGTACTTC
CDR3: CASSSLMGGYEQYF

V: TRBV19
D: TRBD1
J: TRBJ1-1
size: few
DNA: TGTGCCAGTAGTGTGGACAGGGGAATGAACACTGAAGCTTTCTTT
CDR3: CASSVDRGMNTEAFF

V: TRBV29-1
D: NA
J: TRBJ2-3
size: NA
DNA: TGCAGCGTTGTTATCTCATTTACAGATACGCAGTATTTT
CDR3: CSVVISFTDTQYF

V: TRBV18
D: NA
J: TRBJ2-1
size: few
DNA: TGTGCCAGCTCACCACCGAACGGGAACAATGAGCAGTTCTTC
CDR3: CASSPPNGNNEQFF

V: TRBV28
D: TRBD2
J: TRBJ2-1
size: NA
DNA: TGTGCCAGCAGCCCGGGCTTCGGGAGGGCCTACAATGAGCAGTTCTTC
CDR3: CASSPGFGRAYNEQFF

V: TRBV20-1
D: TRBD1
J: TRBJ2-6
size: few
DNA: TGCAGTGCTAGGGGGACAGGGCACACCAAAGGCTCTGGGGCCAACGTCCTGACTTTC
CDR3: CSARGTGHTKGSGANVLTF

V: TRBV20-1
D: NA
J: TRBJ1-1
size: few
DNA: TGCAGTGCCAGACCAAGAGGAAGTACTGAAGCTTTCTTT
CDR3: CSARPRGSTEAFF

V: TRBV4-2
D: NA
J: TRBJ1-4
size: NA
DNA: TGTGCCAGCAGCCGGATTAATACCCGGGATAATGAAAAACTGTTTTTT
CDR3: CASSRINTRDNEKLFF

V: TRBV7-2
D: NA
J: TRBJ2-1
size: NA
DNA: TGTGCCAGCAGCTTTGAGCGGAACAATGAGCAGTTCTTC
CDR3: CASSFERNNEQFF

V: TRBV4-1
D: NA
J: TRBJ1-2
size: few
DNA: TGCGCCAGCAGCCTCCGAACCGGGCTGAACTATGGCTACACCTTC
CDR3: CASSLRTGLNYGYTF

V: TRBV7-2
D: NA
J: TRBJ2-2
size: few
DNA: TGTGCCAGCAGCTATGGTGGGGAGCTGTTTTTT
CDR3: CASSYGGELFF

V: TRBV4-3
D: NA
J: TRBJ2-3
size: few
DNA: TGCGCCAGCAGCCAAGATAGACAGGTTACGCAGTATTTT
CDR3: CASSQDRQVTQYF

V: TRBV12-3/TRBV12-4
D: NA
J: TRBJ2-1
size: few
DNA: TGTGCCGTAGGGGGGCTAAATGAGCAGTTCTTC
CDR3: CAVGGLNEQFF

V: TRBV7-2
D: NA
J: TRBJ1-4
size: many
DNA: TGTGCCAGCAGCTTAGTTTCTGGGGAAAAACTGTTTTTT
CDR3: CASSLVSGEKLFF

V: TRBV6-1
D: TRBD1
J: TRBJ2-7
size: NA
DNA: TGTGCCAGCAGTCGGGACAGAGCCTACGAGCAGTACTTC
CDR3: CASSRDRAYEQYF

V: TRBV24-1
D: NA
J: TRBJ2-5
size: NA
DNA: TGTGCCACCAGTCCCGGCGGTTCAGAGACCCAGTACTTC
CDR3: CATSPGGSETQYF

V: TRBV5-1
D: NA
J: TRBJ2-1
size: NA
DNA: TGCGCCAGCACTAGGGACACCTCCTACAATGAGCAGTTCTTC
CDR3: CASTRDTSYNEQFF

V: TRBV7-9
D: NA
J: TRBJ1-4
size: NA
DNA: TGTGCCAGCAGCTTTTTGGGGGGCGAAACGGAAAAACTGTTTTTT
CDR3: CASSFLGGETEKLFF

V: TRBV4-3
D: NA
J: TRBJ2-7
size: few
DNA: TGCGCCAGCCCGTATCGTTGGTGGCAGGCACCTGATCCATACGAGCAGTACTTC
CDR3: CASPYRWWQAPDPYEQYF

V: TRBV27
D: NA
J: TRBJ1-2
size: few
DNA: TGTGCCAGCAGTCCAAAGAGTACGGGCTATGGCTACACCTTC
CDR3: CASSPKSTGYGYTF

V: TRBV6-2/TRBV6-3
D: NA
J: TRBJ1-1
size: NA
DNA: TGTGCCAGCAGAAGATCAGGGTATGACACTGAAGCTTTCTTT
CDR3: CASRRSGYDTEAFF

V: TRBV15
D: TRBD2
J: TRBJ2-1
size: NA
DNA: TGTGCCACCAGCGGACTAGCGGGAAGCAATGAGCAGTTCTTC
CDR3: CATSGLAGSNEQFF